Presented here are 32 T cell receptor beta chains from one specimen sequenced in a study of blood T cell repertoires in COVID-19. Generated by immunoSEQ multiplex PCR, the TCRdb table keeps only in-frame clones and is missing some. The sample lists 100,000 to 120,000 clones; approximately 90% were seen once. Sequencing used peripheral blood. The receptors originated from a woman aged 70-85 years who had recovered from COVID-19.

The chain links TRBV6-5 to TRBJ1-2; 7 nucleotides line up with TRBD1. The CDR3 loop spans 14 amino acids. Unmatched junction bases numbered 12, after V lost 6 bases and J lost 8 bases. Germline assignment: CDR1 MNHEY and CDR2 SVGAGI. CDR3: CASRDRALGEGYTF. The CDR3 DNA follows: TGTGCCAGCAGAGACAGGGCATTGGGCGAAGGCTACACCTTC.

The chain recombines TRBV5-5 with TRBJ2-1; possibly TRBD2 for D (6 bases). This CDR3 contains 16 residues. Germline lookup yields CDR1 SGHKS and CDR2 YYEKEE (reference sequence). Trimming removed 3 bases from V and 8 bases from J, with 21 bases in between. The CDR3 nucleotides are TGTGCCAGCAGCTGGGACTTCTACGGGAGTCTCGATGAGCAGTTCTTC. Amino acids: CASSWDFYGSLDEQFF.

The chain has TRBV2 and TRBJ2-3; TRBD2 matches at 16 bases. Germline V gives CDR1 SNHLY, CDR2 FYNNEI. V shed 6 bases, J shed 5 bases, and the junction held 8 bases outside the gene matches. This CDR3 is 17 amino acids long. The CDR3 region is CASRGGTSGGAGDTQYF. CDR3 sequence (DNA): TGTGCCAGCAGGGGCGGGACTAGCGGGGGGGCAGGAGATACGCAGTATTTT.

The chain is built from TRBV5-5 and TRBJ2-3; 11 nucleotides match TRBD2. This CDR3 is 17 amino acids long. After removal of 4 bases from V and 2 bases from J, the junction contained 9 bases not matched to a gene. Germline V gene sequence: CDR1 SGHKS, CDR2 YYEKEE (reference sequence). In DNA form, the CDR3 reads TGTGCCAGCAGCATTAGCGGGAGGGGTGGGGCCACAGATACGCAGTATTTT. This encodes CASSISGRGGATDTQYF.

This rearrangement joins TRBV28 to TRBJ2-5, with 7 bases identical to TRBD1. The CDR3 is 15 residues long. Trimming took 5 bases from V and 9 from J; bases not matched to a gene: 15. Germline CDR1 reads MDHEN; CDR2 reads SYDVKM. The CDR3 DNA reads TGTGCCAGCAGTCTCCTCGGGACAGTAGAGGAGGCCCAGTACTTC. As protein: CASSLLGTVEEAQYF. Combining the CDR3 with reference TRBV28 and TRBJ2-5 gives the whole variable domain DVKVTQSSRYLVKRTGEKVFLECVQDMDHENMFWYRQDPGLGLRLIYFSYDVKMKEKGDIPEGYSVSREKKERFSLILESASTNQTSMYLCASSLLGTVEEAQYFGPGTRLLVL.

This chain uses TRBV28 with TRBJ1-4; D may be TRBD1 (5 bases). Germline loops: CDR1 MDHEN, CDR2 SYDVKM. This CDR3 comprises 16 residues. Trimming pared 8 bases from V and 1 base from J, leaving 17 bases between. CDR3 DNA: TGTGCCAGCGGATCAGTATGGAGGGGAACTAATGAAAAACTGTTTTTT. It yields the protein CASGSVWRGTNEKLFF. Based on the CDR3 plus reference TRBV28 and TRBJ1-4, the full variable domain is DVKVTQSSRYLVKRTGEKVFLECVQDMDHENMFWYRQDPGLGLRLIYFSYDVKMKEKGDIPEGYSVSREKKERFSLILESASTNQTSMYLCASGSVWRGTNEKLFFGSGTQLSVL.

The chain couples TRBV2 to TRBJ2-7; 8 positions match TRBD1. The CDR3 consists of 14 residues. The junction had 2 bases not matched to a gene; V was cut back by 4 bases and J by 0 bases. Germline V gene lookup returns CDR1 SNHLY and CDR2 FYNNEI. In DNA, the CDR3 is TGTGCCAGCAGTGCGGACAGGGACTCCTACGAGCAGTACTTC. Protein sequence: CASSADRDSYEQYF.

The V call is TRBV4-2, the J call TRBJ2-7; 7 nucleotides line up with TRBD2. The V segment lost 0 bases and the J segment 3 bases; nucleotides outside the gene matches: 14. Germline loops: CDR1 LGHNA, CDR2 YNFKEQ. The CDR3 covers 18 residues. CDR3 bases: TGTGCCAGCAGCCAAGATGTAGCAGATTTGGCTAGCGGCTACGAGCAGTACTTC. Amino acids: CASSQDVADLASGYEQYF.

This clone showed up just a few times. CDR3 protein: CASSLGEASRLYEQYF. DNA of the CDR3: TGCGCCAGCAGCTTGGGGGAGGCTAGCCGACTCTACGAGCAGTACTTC. The rearrangement links TRBV5-1 to TRBJ2-7; maybe TRBD2 (6 bases). The CDR3 contains 16 residues. The germline V and J ends were trimmed by 0 bases and 3 bases, with 16 bases remaining between them. CDR1 and CDR2 from the germline V gene are SGHRS and YFSETQ.

The rearrangement uses TRBV2 and TRBJ1-5; 8 bases align to TRBD1. This CDR3 is built from 13 residues. Trimming cost V 6 bases and J 9 bases; bases outside gene matches: 7. Germline CDR1 SNHLY, CDR2 FYNNEI. CDR3 sequence (DNA): TGTGCCAGCAGCCCTTGGACAGGGAGGCCCCAGCATTTT. Protein: CASSPWTGRPQHF.

This chain joins TRBV10-3 and TRBJ2-3; the D gene is possibly TRBD2 (6 bases). The V and J ends lost 8 bases and 1 base respectively, with 16 bases between them. The CDR3 covers 15 residues. Germline values: CDR1 ENHRY, CDR2 SYGVKD. Here the CDR3 reads CAIGLGASGTDTQYF. The CDR3, as DNA: TGTGCCATCGGGCTAGGGGCTAGCGGCACAGATACGCAGTATTTT.

This clone was observed once. J is TRBJ2-5 and V is TRBV7-2, with 7 bases matching TRBD1. Germline lookup yields CDR1 SGHTA and CDR2 FQGNSA. The CDR3 is 14 amino acids. The V gene end was trimmed by 2 bases and the J gene end by 5 bases; junction bases not matched to a gene: 5. CDR3 amino acids: CASSLRQGGETQYF. In DNA form, the CDR3 reads TGTGCCAGCAGCTTAAGACAGGGCGGCGAGACCCAGTACTTC.

This rearrangement joins TRBV19 to TRBJ1-2, with TRBD1 identical over 9 bases. The CDR3 is made up of 14 amino acids. CDR1 LNHDA and CDR2 SQIVND come from the germline V gene (reference sequence). V lost 6 bases to trimming and J lost 6 bases; unmatched junction nucleotides: 8. The CDR3 sequence is CASRGQGPIHGYTF. The DNA of the CDR3 is TGTGCCAGTAGGGGACAGGGCCCCATCCATGGCTACACCTTC.

J is TRBJ2-3 and V is TRBV11-2; 14 positions agree with TRBD2. The V gene end was trimmed by 5 bases and the J gene end by 7 bases; junction bases not matched to a gene: 5. CDR1 and CDR2 from the germline V gene are SGHAT and FQNNGV. The CDR3 consists of 15 residues. The CDR3 protein is CASSPTSGGANTQYF. As DNA, the CDR3 is TGTGCCAGCAGCCCGACTAGCGGGGGGGCAAATACGCAGTATTTT.

V is TRBV7-3 and J is TRBJ2-1; D possibly corresponds to TRBD2 (5 bases). The germline gives CDR1 SGHTA, CDR2 FQGTGA. The V end lost 2 bases, the J end lost 8 bases, and 19 bases lay between the germline ends. The CDR3 extends over 16 amino acids. CDR3 sequence (DNA): TGTGCCAGCAGCTTAGGGGTAGATGGACTGAGCGATGAGCAGTTCTTC. Translation gives CASSLGVDGLSDEQFF.

This clone was seen a few times. The rearrangement joins TRBV23-1 to TRBJ1-5, with D maybe TRBD1 (6 bases). TRBV23-1 is placed among ORFs of uncertain function. The CDR3 has 16 amino acids. Trimming removed 5 bases at V and 2 bases at J, with 16 bases between. The CDR3 DNA reads TGCGCCAGCAGTTCGGCAGGGGCCAGTGGCAATCAGCCCCAGCATTTT. Its protein is CASSSAGASGNQPQHF.

The chain links TRBV9 to TRBJ1-5; perhaps TRBD1 as D (5 bases). CDR1 SGDLS and CDR2 YYNGEE come from the germline V gene. The CDR3 length is 14 residues. The V and J ends lost 4 bases and 3 bases respectively, with 11 bases between them. CDR3 DNA sequence: TGTGCCAGCAGCCCTCAGGGTGACAATCAGCCCCAGCATTTT. Amino acid sequence: CASSPQGDNQPQHF.

The chain combines TRBV11-2 with TRBJ1-1; D is possibly TRBD1 (5 bases). V lost 4 bases, J lost 5 bases, and 17 bases lay in between. The germline V gene encodes CDR1 SGHAT and CDR2 FQNNGV. The CDR3 consists of 15 residues. CDR3 coding DNA: TGTGCCAGCAGCTCCCCCCCGGGGGAGGGTACTGAAGCTTTCTTT. Translating gives CASSSPPGEGTEAFF.

The V call is TRBV28, the J call TRBJ2-7; perhaps TRBD1 as D (6 bases). V dropped 2 bases and J dropped 0 bases, with 11 bases sitting between them. The CDR3 contains 15 residues. From germline, CDR1 is MDHEN and CDR2 SYDVKM. The CDR3 spells CASSLEGVGSYEQYF. CDR3 DNA: TGTGCCAGCAGTTTAGAGGGGGTGGGCTCCTACGAGCAGTACTTC.

V is TRBV5-1 and J is TRBJ2-4; possibly TRBD2 for D (6 bases). The germline V gene encodes CDR1 SGHRS and CDR2 YFSETQ. The CDR3 length is 13 residues. Trimming pared 4 bases from V and 8 bases from J, leaving 13 bases between. CDR3 residues: CASSHSGLDIQYF. In nucleotides, the CDR3 is TGCGCCAGCAGCCATAGCGGCCTGGACATTCAGTACTTC.

The genes are TRBV6-2 or TRBV6-3 and TRBJ2-5, with 8 nucleotides matching TRBD1. Germline-derived CDR1 and CDR2 are MNHEY and SVGEGT. The CDR3 totals 17 residues. With V trimmed by 4 bases and J by 0 bases, 10 bases remained unmatched. The DNA for the CDR3 is TGTGCCAGCAGTTCCCGGCGTACAGGGGGGTACCAAGAGACCCAGTACTTC. This sequence encodes CASSSRRTGGYQETQYF.

This clone was found once. The rearrangement links TRBV6-5 to TRBJ2-5, with a weak D call TRBD1 (6 bases). Deletions cut 0 bases from V and 1 base from J, with 6 bases between. Germline V gives CDR1 MNHEY, CDR2 SVGAGI. CDR3 length: 14 residues. The CDR3 DNA sequence: TGTGCCAGCAGTTACTCGGGGGCCCAAGAGACCCAGTACTTC. Protein sequence: CASSYSGAQETQYF.

The rearrangement joins TRBV5-1 to TRBJ2-2; 7 nucleotides match TRBD1. The CDR3 loop spans 13 amino acids. V lost 7 bases and J lost 4; bases outside the gene matches: 4. Germline assignment: CDR1 SGHRS and CDR2 YFSETQ. CDR3 nucleotide sequence: TGCGCCAGCTCGACAGGGCCCACCGGGGAGCTGTTTTTT. Encoded protein: CASSTGPTGELFF.

This chain links TRBV5-1 with TRBJ2-1; 7 bases map to TRBD2. The CDR3 loop spans 15 amino acids. Germline V gene lookup returns CDR1 SGHRS and CDR2 YFSETQ. The ends lost 4 bases at V and 10 bases at J; junction bases unmatched: 14. In DNA, the CDR3 is TGCGCCAGCAGCCCGGCTAGCGGATACTCAGGGGAGCAGTTCTTC. This sequence encodes CASSPASGYSGEQFF.

V and J are TRBV30 and TRBJ2-3; D might be TRBD1 (5 bases). There are 15 residues in the CDR3. V lost 0 bases and J 2 bases, leaving 12 bases between the germline ends. Germline lookup yields CDR1 GTSNPN and CDR2 SVGIG (reference sequence). In DNA form, the CDR3 reads TGTGCCTGGAGTGTACTGGGGCAGTCCACAGATACGCAGTATTTT. Its protein is CAWSVLGQSTDTQYF.

The sample holds one count of this clone. This rearrangement joins TRBV5-1 to TRBJ2-5, with D uncertain. CDR3 length equals 13 residues. Germline lookup yields CDR1 SGHRS and CDR2 YFSETQ. V was clipped by 1 base and J by 3 bases, with 7 bases between them. Written as DNA, the CDR3 is TGCGCCAGCAGCTTGACGGTTGAAGAGACCCAGTACTTC. Protein: CASSLTVEETQYF.

Only a few counts were recorded for this clone. The chain couples TRBV6-6 to TRBJ2-5; a weak D match, TRBD2 (6 bases). The germline gives CDR1 MNHNY, CDR2 SVGAGI (reference sequence). The CDR3 has 18 residues. The V end lost 5 bases, the J end lost 2 bases, and 24 bases lay between the germline ends. The CDR3 DNA is TGTGCCAGCAGTCCCAGAACCCCCAGAGGGAGGAATCAAGAGACCCAGTACTTC. Translating it yields CASSPRTPRGRNQETQYF.

The gene calls are TRBV7-9 and TRBJ2-7, with unresolved D. CDR3 length: 11 residues. Germline assignment: CDR1 SEHNR and CDR2 FQNEAQ (reference sequence). Trimming removed 8 bases at V and 3 bases at J, with 8 bases between. The CDR3 DNA reads TGTGCCAGCGCCACTTACTACGAGCAGTACTTC. Protein sequence: CASATYYEQYF.

The genes are TRBV30 and TRBJ2-4, with 8 bases identical to TRBD1. The trim removed 3 bases at V and 7 bases at J, leaving 8 bases unmatched. Germline V gene sequence: CDR1 GTSNPN, CDR2 SVGIG (reference sequence). The CDR3 runs 14 residues. In nucleotides, the CDR3 is TGTGCCTGGAGCGCCTGGCAGGGGGCGAACATTCAGTACTTC. Protein product: CAWSAWQGANIQYF.

This clone was found a few times. The chain has TRBV4-1 and TRBJ1-5; D is possibly TRBD1 (6 bases). The V and J ends lost 5 bases and 5 bases respectively, with 13 bases between them. In germline, CDR1 is MGHRA, CDR2 YSYEKL. The CDR3 runs to 14 residues. The CDR3 here is CASSAHGQYQPQHF. CDR3 sequence (DNA): TGCGCCAGCAGCGCTCACGGACAGTATCAGCCCCAGCATTTT.

The chain links TRBV3-1 (or the pseudogene TRBV3-2) to TRBJ1-4, with D possibly matching TRBD1 (6 bases). The CDR3 covers 12 residues. Germline loops: CDR1 LGHDT, CDR2 YNNKEL (reference sequence). Trimming stripped 3 bases from V and 7 bases from J, with 6 bases between. This CDR3 is CASSHRGEKLFF. CDR3 in DNA: TGTGCCAGCAGCCACAGGGGTGAAAAACTGTTTTTT.

The chain recombines TRBV27 with TRBJ1-5, with 10 nucleotides matching TRBD1. CDR1 and CDR2 from the germline V gene are MNHEY and SMNVEV (reference sequence). Trimming took 4 bases from V and 0 from J; bases not matched to a gene: 9. The CDR3 covers 18 residues. For the CDR3, the DNA is TGTGCCAGCAGTTCGGGACAGGGGCCCCTTTATAGCAATCAGCCCCAGCATTTT. Amino acids: CASSSGQGPLYSNQPQHF.